Listed below are T cell receptor beta chains from one sample, sequenced in a study of blood T cells in healthy people across ages. A single record per CDR3 protein comes from TCRdb applying MiXCR to the 5' RACE reads. The sample lists approximately 850,000 distinct CDR3 sequences, 58% occurring once. Sequenced sample: blood. The source is a man aged 25-40 years in good health. Each CDR3 is given with its conserved first and last residue. D genes are given only for firm matches. Expanded clones get a size class; other rows say once, few or many, or leave the size out.

D: .
J: TRBJ2-3
size: .
V: TRBV20-1
CDR3: CSATERADTQYF
DNA: TGCAGTGCGACGGAGCGCGCAGATACGCAGTATTTT

D: .
J: TRBJ2-7
size: .
V: TRBV2
CDR3: CASSDWISYEQYF
DNA: TGTGCCAGCAGTGATTGGATCTCCTACGAGCAGTACTTC

D: .
J: TRBJ1-1
size: .
V: TRBV2
CDR3: CASRPGLNTEAFF
DNA: TGTGCCAGCAGGCCCGGTTTGAACACTGAAGCTTTCTTT

D: .
J: TRBJ2-1
size: once
V: TRBV2
CDR3: CASTLIRGNEQFF
DNA: TGTGCCAGCACGCTTATACGGGGGAATGAGCAGTTCTTC

D: .
J: TRBJ2-7
size: .
V: TRBV20-1
CDR3: CSASSPRTYEQYF
DNA: TGCAGTGCTAGCTCTCCCCGAACATACGAGCAGTACTTC

D: .
J: TRBJ1-2
size: .
V: TRBV10-3
CDR3: CAISAGDYGYTF
DNA: TGTGCCATCAGTGCGGGAGATTATGGCTACACCTTC

D: TRBD2
J: TRBJ2-5
size: .
V: TRBV6-5
CDR3: CASSGRREETQYF
DNA: TGTGCCAGCAGTGGCCGGCGGGAGGAGACCCAGTACTTC

D: .
J: TRBJ2-3
size: .
V: TRBV7-2
CDR3: CASSFGSPHTDTQYF
DNA: TGTGCCAGCAGCTTCGGCAGCCCTCACACAGATACGCAGTATTTT

D: .
J: TRBJ2-1
size: few
V: TRBV7-2
CDR3: CASSFPSWDEQFF
DNA: TGTGCCAGCAGCTTTCCCAGCTGGGATGAGCAGTTCTTC

D: .
J: TRBJ2-5
size: .
V: TRBV27
CDR3: CASSLLGAVRETQYF
DNA: TGTGCCAGCAGTTTATTAGGGGCGGTGAGAGAGACCCAGTACTTC

D: TRBD2
J: TRBJ2-3
size: few
V: TRBV29-1
CDR3: CSVGVAGGRTDTQYF
DNA: TGCAGCGTTGGGGTAGCGGGCGGTCGCACAGATACGCAGTATTTT

D: .
J: TRBJ2-3
size: .
V: TRBV20-1
CDR3: CSARPSSVDTQYF
DNA: TGCAGTGCCCGCCCCTCCAGCGTCGATACGCAGTATTTT

D: .
J: TRBJ2-1
size: few
V: TRBV3-1
CDR3: CASSQRPGAQFF
DNA: TGTGCCAGCAGCCAAAGGCCAGGGGCGCAGTTCTTC

D: .
J: TRBJ2-1
size: .
V: TRBV19
CDR3: CASRLGRLYNEQFF
DNA: TGTGCCAGTAGACTCGGCCGATTGTACAATGAGCAGTTCTTC

D: TRBD2
J: TRBJ2-1
size: many
V: TRBV28
CDR3: CASSFGTSGRYGDEQFF
DNA: TGTGCCAGCAGTTTCGGGACTAGCGGGAGGTATGGGGATGAGCAGTTCTTC

D: .
J: TRBJ1-4
size: .
V: TRBV27
CDR3: CASSYRSGDEKLFF
DNA: TGTGCCAGCAGTTACAGGAGCGGGGATGAAAAACTGTTTTTT

D: .
J: TRBJ1-2
size: .
V: TRBV7-2
CDR3: CASSLEVSFGQGPNYGYTF
DNA: TGTGCCAGCAGCTTAGAAGTCTCGTTTGGTCAGGGCCCTAACTATGGCTACACCTTC

D: .
J: TRBJ2-5
size: .
V: TRBV3-1
CDR3: CASSQRDGLWTQYF
DNA: TGTGCCAGCAGCCAGAGGGACGGCCTATGGACCCAGTACTTC

D: .
J: TRBJ1-1
size: .
V: TRBV20-1
CDR3: CSAPTAAKAFF
DNA: TGCAGTGCTCCTACAGCGGCAAAAGCTTTCTTT

D: .
J: TRBJ2-1
size: .
V: TRBV5-1
CDR3: CASRPNGGNEQFF
DNA: TGCGCCAGCCGGCCGAACGGCGGGAATGAGCAGTTCTTC

D: .
J: TRBJ2-1
size: .
V: TRBV6-1
CDR3: CASTDSPIGEQFF
DNA: TGTGCCAGCACCGACTCCCCGATCGGGGAGCAGTTCTTC

D: .
J: TRBJ2-1
size: .
V: TRBV7-3
CDR3: CASSLTLTPSSYNEQFF
DNA: TGTGCCAGCAGCTTAACGCTCACGCCCAGCTCCTACAATGAGCAGTTCTTC

D: .
J: TRBJ2-3
size: few
V: TRBV20-1
CDR3: CSASILPRGGNADTQYF
DNA: TGCAGTGCTAGCATCCTTCCCAGGGGGGGCAATGCAGATACGCAGTATTTT

D: .
J: TRBJ2-7
size: few
V: TRBV7-2
CDR3: CASSLTRTIYEQYF
DNA: TGTGCCAGCAGCTTGACTAGGACAATCTACGAGCAGTACTTC

D: TRBD1
J: TRBJ2-5
size: .
V: TRBV7-6
CDR3: CASSPRDREQETQYF
DNA: TGTGCCAGCAGCCCACGGGACAGAGAACAAGAGACCCAGTACTTC

D: TRBD2
J: TRBJ2-7
size: .
V: TRBV11-2
CDR3: CASSLEDSGSRNEQYF
DNA: TGTGCCAGCAGCTTAGAAGATAGCGGGAGTCGCAACGAGCAGTACTTC

D: .
J: TRBJ2-7
size: .
V: TRBV28
CDR3: CASSYSYTREQYF
DNA: TGTGCCAGCAGCTATTCCTACACGCGGGAGCAGTACTTC

D: TRBD2
J: TRBJ2-5
size: .
V: TRBV29-1
CDR3: CSVAGTSGETQYF
DNA: TGCAGCGTTGCTGGGACTAGCGGTGAGACCCAGTACTTC

D: TRBD2
J: TRBJ2-7
size: .
V: TRBV20-1
CDR3: CSAPGIAGGHEQYF
DNA: TGCAGTGCTCCCGGGATAGCGGGGGGGCACGAGCAGTACTTC

D: .
J: TRBJ2-3
size: .
V: TRBV11-2
CDR3: CASSPHAGDTQYF
DNA: TGTGCCAGCAGCCCCCACGCAGGAGATACGCAGTATTTT

D: .
J: TRBJ2-1
size: .
V: TRBV6-2/TRBV6-3
CDR3: CASSYASRRGNEQFF
DNA: TGTGCCAGCAGTTACGCCTCTAGGCGGGGAAATGAGCAGTTCTTC

D: TRBD2
J: TRBJ2-1
size: .
V: TRBV7-2
CDR3: CASSLETSGNEQFF
DNA: TGTGCCAGCAGCTTAGAAACTAGCGGGAATGAGCAGTTCTTC

D: .
J: TRBJ2-7
size: .
V: TRBV6-5
CDR3: CASSQGPVYEQYF
DNA: TGTGCCAGCAGCCAGGGTCCTGTCTACGAGCAGTACTTC

D: .
J: TRBJ2-2
size: few
V: TRBV25-1
CDR3: CASSRTYTGELFF
DNA: TGTGCCAGCAGTCGGACATACACCGGGGAGCTGTTTTTT

D: TRBD2
J: TRBJ2-7
size: .
V: TRBV20-1
CDR3: CSAQIAGGYPEQYF
DNA: TGCAGTGCGCAAATAGCGGGAGGGTATCCCGAGCAGTACTTC

D: .
J: TRBJ2-7
size: .
V: TRBV11-3
CDR3: CASSLVADPSYEQYF
DNA: TGTGCCAGCAGCTTAGTGGCGGACCCCTCCTACGAGCAGTACTTC

D: .
J: TRBJ2-5
size: many
V: TRBV6-2/TRBV6-3
CDR3: CASSSAGVAVMGTQYF
DNA: TGTGCCAGCAGTTCCGCCGGAGTAGCGGTCATGGGGACCCAGTACTTC

D: TRBD2
J: TRBJ2-3
size: .
V: TRBV4-2
CDR3: CASSLNWGTLAEGEDTQYF
DNA: TGTGCCAGCAGCCTAAATTGGGGAACACTAGCGGAAGGGGAAGATACGCAGTATTTT

D: TRBD1
J: TRBJ2-7
size: .
V: TRBV4-3
CDR3: CASSTDRAAYEQYF
DNA: TGCGCCAGCAGCACGGACAGGGCCGCCTACGAGCAGTACTTC

D: .
J: TRBJ2-1
size: .
V: TRBV5-6
CDR3: CASSLVYWGNEQFF
DNA: TGTGCCAGCAGCCTAGTATATTGGGGGAATGAGCAGTTCTTC

D: .
J: TRBJ2-3
size: .
V: TRBV20-1
CDR3: CSVAESTDTQYF
DNA: TGCAGTGTCGCAGAGAGCACAGATACGCAGTATTTT

D: .
J: TRBJ2-7
size: .
V: TRBV7-2
CDR3: CASSSTRMYEQYF
DNA: TGTGCCAGCAGCTCCACCCGGATGTACGAGCAGTACTTC

D: TRBD1
J: TRBJ1-2
size: few
V: TRBV6-6
CDR3: CASTSQGDGYGYTF
DNA: TGTGCCAGCACTTCCCAGGGGGACGGCTATGGCTACACCTTC

D: .
J: TRBJ2-2
size: .
V: TRBV7-2
CDR3: CASSLWGTGELFF
DNA: TGTGCCAGCAGCTTGTGGGGGACCGGGGAGCTGTTTTTT

D: .
J: TRBJ2-1
size: .
V: TRBV24-1
CDR3: CATSDKGDEQFF
DNA: TGTGCCACCAGTGATAAGGGGGATGAGCAGTTCTTC

D: TRBD2
J: TRBJ2-5
size: .
V: TRBV20-1
CDR3: CSASPLAGEETQYF
DNA: TGCAGTGCTAGTCCGCTAGCGGGGGAGGAGACCCAGTACTTC

D: TRBD2
J: TRBJ2-5
size: .
V: TRBV20-1
CDR3: CSVERGGEETQYF
DNA: TGCAGTGTGGAGCGGGGGGGAGAAGAGACCCAGTACTTC

D: TRBD2
J: TRBJ2-3
size: .
V: TRBV4-3
CDR3: CASRMAGEADTQYF
DNA: TGCGCCAGCAGGATGGCGGGGGAAGCAGATACGCAGTATTTT

D: TRBD2
J: TRBJ2-1
size: .
V: TRBV19
CDR3: CASRKGGLAGGSNEQFF
DNA: TGTGCCAGTAGAAAAGGAGGACTAGCGGGGGGCAGCAATGAGCAGTTCTTC

D: .
J: TRBJ2-1
size: .
V: TRBV7-2
CDR3: CASSFEQGWNEQFF
DNA: TGTGCCAGCAGCTTCGAACAGGGTTGGAATGAGCAGTTCTTC

D: .
J: TRBJ1-2
size: .
V: TRBV4-1
CDR3: CASSASGSEGYTF
DNA: TGCGCCAGCAGCGCGAGTGGTTCGGAGGGCTACACCTTC

D: TRBD2
J: TRBJ2-7
size: .
V: TRBV20-1
CDR3: CSAQPGLRNYEQYF
DNA: TGCAGTGCTCAACCGGGACTAAGAAACTACGAGCAGTACTTC

D: TRBD1
J: TRBJ1-2
size: .
V: TRBV20-1
CDR3: CSARALQGAHGYTF
DNA: TGCAGTGCTAGAGCCCTCCAGGGGGCTCATGGCTACACCTTC